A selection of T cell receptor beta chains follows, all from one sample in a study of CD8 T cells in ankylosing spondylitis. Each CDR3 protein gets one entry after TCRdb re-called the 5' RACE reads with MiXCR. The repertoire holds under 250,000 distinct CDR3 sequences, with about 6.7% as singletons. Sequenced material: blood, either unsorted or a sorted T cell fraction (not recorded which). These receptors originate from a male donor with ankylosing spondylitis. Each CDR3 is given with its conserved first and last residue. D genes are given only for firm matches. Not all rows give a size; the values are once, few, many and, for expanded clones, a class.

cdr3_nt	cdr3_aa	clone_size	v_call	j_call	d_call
TGTGCCAGCCGGCGGGAGGCCGTCTCCTACGAGCAGTACTTC	CASRREAVSYEQYF	many	TRBV12-3/TRBV12-4	TRBJ2-7	TRBD2
TGTGCCAGCAGTTTGTCTCCCACAAATTATGAGCAGTTCTTC	CASSLSPTNYEQFF	.	TRBV27	TRBJ2-1	.
TGTGCCAGTAGTATAGCCTCGGGACAGCCACACAATGAGCAGTTCTTC	CASSIASGQPHNEQFF	.	TRBV19	TRBJ2-1	TRBD1
TGTGCCAGCAGTTTTGCCAGGGGTGTTGGCTACACCTTC	CASSFARGVGYTF	many	TRBV27	TRBJ1-2	.
TGCGCCAGCTGGCCGGGAGGAGTCGAGCAGTACTTC	CASWPGGVEQYF	many	TRBV10-2	TRBJ2-7	TRBD2
TGCAGTGCTAGAGATCCCTCAGGCAATGAGCAGTTCTTC	CSARDPSGNEQFF	.	TRBV20-1	TRBJ2-1	.
TGTGCCAGCAGGCAAACCCGGGACTACCGGGAGCAGTACTTC	CASRQTRDYREQYF	many	TRBV2	TRBJ2-7	TRBD2
TGTGCCAGCAGTTTACCGAAGGGGACATCCTACTCCTACGAGCAGTACTTC	CASSLPKGTSYSYEQYF	many	TRBV27	TRBJ2-7	.
TGTGCCAGCAGCTTTGGGACCTGGACCTACAATGAGCAGTTCTTC	CASSFGTWTYNEQFF	few	TRBV14	TRBJ2-1	.
TGTGCCAGCAGTTTCAGGGACACCTACGAGCAGTACTTC	CASSFRDTYEQYF	many	TRBV7-9	TRBJ2-7	.
TGTGCCAGCAGCCAAGATCTGGGTTGGACAGGGTCCTACGAGCAGTACTTC	CASSQDLGWTGSYEQYF	many	TRBV3-1	TRBJ2-7	TRBD1
TGTGCCAGCAGCCTCGGACTACCAAGCTCCTACGAGCAGTACTTC	CASSLGLPSSYEQYF	many	TRBV7-9	TRBJ2-7	.
TGCGCCAGCAGCCAAGACCCTTTTAGCGGGAGGGCGTACGAGCAGTACTTC	CASSQDPFSGRAYEQYF	many	TRBV4-1	TRBJ2-7	TRBD2
TGTGCCAGCAGTTTACCAGCGGGGGGGTCCACCGGGGAGCTGTTTTTT	CASSLPAGGSTGELFF	many	TRBV27	TRBJ2-2	TRBD2
TGTGCCAGCAGTACCAGGACGGGCTATGGCTACACCTTC	CASSTRTGYGYTF	many	TRBV5-6	TRBJ1-2	.
TGCGCCAGCAGCCAAGAAGTGGCAGTCCCAAAGTCCCTCCACTTT	CASSQEVAVPKSLHF	many	TRBV4-3	TRBJ1-6	.
TGCGCCAGCAGCCCGGAGGGCGAGGGAAGAGGGGACACTGAAGCTTTCTTT	CASSPEGEGRGDTEAFF	many	TRBV4-3	TRBJ1-1	.
TGTGCCAGCAGCTACCGGGACAGGGATTTTTGGGGCTACACCTTC	CASSYRDRDFWGYTF	few	TRBV13	TRBJ1-2	TRBD1
TGCAGCGTTGAAGGGGTGGGGCCGTCTTACGAGCAGTACTTC	CSVEGVGPSYEQYF	.	TRBV29-1	TRBJ2-7	.
TGTGCCAGCAGCTCTAATTTCTACGAGCAGTACTTC	CASSSNFYEQYF	many	TRBV12-3/TRBV12-4	TRBJ2-7	.
TGTGCCATGAGCCCCGGGCAAGAGACCCAGTACTTC	CAMSPGQETQYF	.	TRBV5-5	TRBJ2-5	.
TGTGCCAGCAGCTTAGTATTGGCGGGCTATGGCTACACCTTC	CASSLVLAGYGYTF	many	TRBV7-9	TRBJ1-2	.
TGTGCCAGCAGCCCCGGGGGGGCAAATGAGCAGTTCTTC	CASSPGGANEQFF	many	TRBV7-9	TRBJ2-1	TRBD2
TGCAGTGCCGCTTCTAGCGGGACATACAATGAGCAGTTCTTC	CSAASSGTYNEQFF	many	TRBV20-1	TRBJ2-1	TRBD2
TGTGCCAGCAGCTTAGAACAGGGAACGGCTAACGAGCAGTACTTC	CASSLEQGTANEQYF	few	TRBV7-9	TRBJ2-7	.
TGTGCCATCAGTGAGTCGAGGTCAGAGGATGAGGCCTACAATGAGCAGTTCTTC	CAISESRSEDEAYNEQFF	many	TRBV10-3	TRBJ2-1	.
TGTGCCAGCAGTTTACAGGGGGCGCGACCTGAAGCTTTCTTT	CASSLQGARPEAFF	many	TRBV12-3/TRBV12-4	TRBJ1-1	TRBD1
TGCAGTGCTAGGCAACTAGCGGGCACAGATACGCAGTATTTT	CSARQLAGTDTQYF	many	TRBV20-1	TRBJ2-3	TRBD2
TGTGCCAGCAGCTCGGGGGGGAGGAATCAGCCCCAGCATTTT	CASSSGGRNQPQHF	many	TRBV12-3/TRBV12-4	TRBJ1-5	.
TGTGCCAGCAGCTTAAAACTAGCGGGGTACAATGAGCAGTTCTTC	CASSLKLAGYNEQFF	many	TRBV7-6	TRBJ2-1	TRBD2
TGTGCCAGCAGTAAAAGAGACAATGAGCAGTTCTTC	CASSKRDNEQFF	many	TRBV27	TRBJ2-1	.
TGCGCCAGCAGCCTCGGGATCTCCTACGAGCAGTACTTC	CASSLGISYEQYF	many	TRBV4-1	TRBJ2-7	.
TGTGCCAGCAGCTACGGACTAGCGGGGTCGAACACCGGGGAGCTGTTTTTT	CASSYGLAGSNTGELFF	many	TRBV7-8	TRBJ2-2	TRBD2
TGCAGTGCTAGACCCGACAGGGGATGGGCCTACGAGCAGTACTTC	CSARPDRGWAYEQYF	few	TRBV20-1	TRBJ2-7	TRBD1
TGTGCCAGTCGACTGGAGGGTAATGAGCAGTTCTTC	CASRLEGNEQFF	many	TRBV6-5	TRBJ2-1	.
TGCGCCAGCAGCCAAGATCCTGGGGCAGGTGAAAAACTGTTTTTT	CASSQDPGAGEKLFF	many	TRBV4-1	TRBJ1-4	.
TGTGCCTGGAGTGGTCGAGGGGCCACCTACGAGCAGTACTTC	CAWSGRGATYEQYF	many	TRBV30	TRBJ2-7	.
TGTGCCAGCAGCCCCGTGGATACGCAGTATTTT	CASSPVDTQYF	many	TRBV9	TRBJ2-3	.
TGTGCCAGCAGCTCAAGGACGGGCTACGAGCAGTACTTC	CASSSRTGYEQYF	many	TRBV7-2	TRBJ2-7	.
TGTGCCAGTAGTATCGAACCGGGGGTTCAAGAGACCCAGTACTTC	CASSIEPGVQETQYF	.	TRBV19	TRBJ2-5	.